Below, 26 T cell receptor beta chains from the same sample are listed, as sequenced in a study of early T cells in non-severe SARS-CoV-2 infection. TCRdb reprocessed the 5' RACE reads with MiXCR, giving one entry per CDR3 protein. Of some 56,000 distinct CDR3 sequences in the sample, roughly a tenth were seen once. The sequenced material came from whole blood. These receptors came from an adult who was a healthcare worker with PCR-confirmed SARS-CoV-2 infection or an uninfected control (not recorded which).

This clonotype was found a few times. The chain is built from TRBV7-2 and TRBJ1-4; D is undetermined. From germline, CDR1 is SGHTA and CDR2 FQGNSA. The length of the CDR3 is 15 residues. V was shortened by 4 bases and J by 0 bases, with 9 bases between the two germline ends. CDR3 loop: CASSSRPSTNEKLFF. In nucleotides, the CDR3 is TGTGCCAGCAGCTCCCGTCCTTCAACTAATGAAAAACTGTTTTTT.

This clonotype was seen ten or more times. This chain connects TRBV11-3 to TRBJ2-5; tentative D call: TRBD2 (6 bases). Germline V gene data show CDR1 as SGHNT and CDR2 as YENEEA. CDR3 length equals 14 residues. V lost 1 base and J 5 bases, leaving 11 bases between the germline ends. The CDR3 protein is CASSLGGEEETQYF. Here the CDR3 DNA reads TGTGCCAGCAGCTTAGGCGGGGAAGAGGAGACCCAGTACTTC.

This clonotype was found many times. The CDR3 sequence is CASSWVGVDTQYF. CDR3 nucleotides: TGTGCCAGCAGCTGGGTAGGGGTCGATACGCAGTATTTT. This sequence joins TRBV7-9 and TRBJ2-3; possible D gene TRBD1, 5 bases. The CDR3 length is 13 residues. Germline V gene data show CDR1 as SEHNR and CDR2 as FQNEAQ (reference sequence). The V end lost 4 bases, the J end lost 6 bases, and 11 bases lay between the germline ends.

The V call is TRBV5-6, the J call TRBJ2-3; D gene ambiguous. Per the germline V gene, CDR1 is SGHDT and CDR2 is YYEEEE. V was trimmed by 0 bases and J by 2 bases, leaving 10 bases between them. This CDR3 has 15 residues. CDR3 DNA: TGTGCCAGCAGCTTGGAGGGCCTTAACACAGATACGCAGTATTTT. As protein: CASSLEGLNTDTQYF. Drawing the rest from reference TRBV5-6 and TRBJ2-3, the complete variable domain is DAGVTQSPTHLIKTRGQQVTLRCSPKSGHDTVSWYQQALGQGPQFIFQYYEEEERQRGNFPDRFSGHQFPNYSSELNVNALLLGDSALYLCASSLEGLNTDTQYFGPGTRLTVL.

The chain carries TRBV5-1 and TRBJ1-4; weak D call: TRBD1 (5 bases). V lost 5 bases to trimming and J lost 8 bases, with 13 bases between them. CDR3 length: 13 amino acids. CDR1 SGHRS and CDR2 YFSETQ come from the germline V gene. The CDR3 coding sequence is TGCGCCAGCAGGAGGGGCCGTTCGGAAAAACTGTTTTTT. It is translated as CASRRGRSEKLFF.

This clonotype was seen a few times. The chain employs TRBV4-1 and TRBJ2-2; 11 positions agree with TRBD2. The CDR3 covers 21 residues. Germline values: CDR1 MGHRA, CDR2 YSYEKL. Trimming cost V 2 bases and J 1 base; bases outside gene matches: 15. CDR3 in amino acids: CASSQILRRTSGRGNTGELFF. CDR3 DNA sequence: TGCGCCAGCAGCCAAATCCTGAGACGAACTAGCGGGAGAGGGAACACCGGGGAGCTGTTTTTT.

CDR3 amino acids: CASAPGVGADTQYF. Here the CDR3 DNA reads TGTGCCAGCGCGCCCGGAGTTGGTGCAGATACGCAGTATTTT. The chain links TRBV2 to TRBJ2-3, with unresolved D. Trimming took 8 bases from V and 4 from J, leaving 16 bases between them. CDR3 size: 14 residues. CDR1 is SNHLY, CDR2 FYNNEI, per germline.

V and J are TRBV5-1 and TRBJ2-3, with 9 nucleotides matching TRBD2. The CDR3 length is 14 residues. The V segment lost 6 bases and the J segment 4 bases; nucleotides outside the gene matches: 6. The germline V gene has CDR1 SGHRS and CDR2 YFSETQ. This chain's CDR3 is CASTSREGPDTQYF. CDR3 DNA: TGCGCCAGCACCTCGCGGGAGGGGCCAGATACGCAGTATTTT.

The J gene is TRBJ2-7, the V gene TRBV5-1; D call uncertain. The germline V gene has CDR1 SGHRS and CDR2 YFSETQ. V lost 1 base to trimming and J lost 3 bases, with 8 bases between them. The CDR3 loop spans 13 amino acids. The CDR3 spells CASSLRDNYEQYF. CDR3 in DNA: TGCGCCAGCAGCTTGCGTGACAACTACGAGCAGTACTTC.

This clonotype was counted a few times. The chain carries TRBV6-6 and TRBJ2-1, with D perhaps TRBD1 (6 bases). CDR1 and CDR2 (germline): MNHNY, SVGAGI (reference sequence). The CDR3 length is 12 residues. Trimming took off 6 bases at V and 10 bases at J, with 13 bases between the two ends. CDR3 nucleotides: TGTGCCAGCAGAACAGGACAGAACGAGCAGTTCTTC. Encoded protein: CASRTGQNEQFF.

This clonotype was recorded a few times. The CDR3 region is CASSHVRESEAFF. CDR3 in DNA: TGTGCCAGCAGCCACGTGAGGGAGTCTGAAGCTTTCTTT. The chain links TRBV3-1 to TRBJ1-1; no definite D call. Germline V gene lookup returns CDR1 LGHDT and CDR2 YNNKEL (reference sequence). Trimming cost V 3 bases and J 6 bases, with 11 bases left between them. The CDR3 runs to 13 residues.

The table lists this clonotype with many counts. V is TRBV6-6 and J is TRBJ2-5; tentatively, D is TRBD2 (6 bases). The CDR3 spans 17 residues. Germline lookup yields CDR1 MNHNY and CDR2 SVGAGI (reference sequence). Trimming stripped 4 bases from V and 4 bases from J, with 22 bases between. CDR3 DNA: TGTGCCAGCAGTTCGGTTTCCCCGCAACGGGGGACAGAGACCCAGTACTTC. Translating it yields CASSSVSPQRGTETQYF.

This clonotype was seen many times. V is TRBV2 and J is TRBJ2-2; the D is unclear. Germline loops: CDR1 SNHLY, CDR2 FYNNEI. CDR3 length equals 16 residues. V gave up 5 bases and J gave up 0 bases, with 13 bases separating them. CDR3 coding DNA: TGTGCCAGCAGTCCCGGCGGAAATTCGAACACCGGGGAGCTGTTTTTT. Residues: CASSPGGNSNTGELFF.

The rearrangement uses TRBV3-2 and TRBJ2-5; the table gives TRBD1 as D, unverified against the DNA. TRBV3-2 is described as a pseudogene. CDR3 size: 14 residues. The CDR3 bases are TGTGCCAGCAGCCGCTGGGGCCAGGCAGAGACCCAGTACTTC. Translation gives CASSRWGQAETQYF.

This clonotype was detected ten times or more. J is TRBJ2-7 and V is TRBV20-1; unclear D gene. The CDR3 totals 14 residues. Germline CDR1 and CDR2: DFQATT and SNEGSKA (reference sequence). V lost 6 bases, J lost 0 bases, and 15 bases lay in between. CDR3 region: CSAIGRSSSYEQYF. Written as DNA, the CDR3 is TGCAGTGCGATAGGACGGTCTAGCTCCTACGAGCAGTACTTC.

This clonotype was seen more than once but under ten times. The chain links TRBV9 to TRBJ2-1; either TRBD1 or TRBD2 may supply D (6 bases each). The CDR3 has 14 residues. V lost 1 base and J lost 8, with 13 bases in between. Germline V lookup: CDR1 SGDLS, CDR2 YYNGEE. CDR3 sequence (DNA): TGTGCCAGCAGCGTATCCAGGGGAGGCGATGAGCAGTTCTTC. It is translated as CASSVSRGGDEQFF.

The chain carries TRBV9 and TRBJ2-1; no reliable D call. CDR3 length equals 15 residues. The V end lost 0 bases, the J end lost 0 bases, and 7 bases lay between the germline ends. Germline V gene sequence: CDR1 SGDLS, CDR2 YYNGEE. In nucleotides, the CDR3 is TGTGCCAGCAGCGTAGTCGGTCGCTCCTACAATGAGCAGTTCTTC. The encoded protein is CASSVVGRSYNEQFF.

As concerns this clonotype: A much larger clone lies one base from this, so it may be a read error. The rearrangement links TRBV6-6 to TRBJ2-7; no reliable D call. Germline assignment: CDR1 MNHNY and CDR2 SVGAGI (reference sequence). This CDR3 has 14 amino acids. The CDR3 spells CDSSIFRPSYEQYF. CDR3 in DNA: TGTGACAGCAGTATTTTTCGACCATCCTACGAGCAGTACTTC.

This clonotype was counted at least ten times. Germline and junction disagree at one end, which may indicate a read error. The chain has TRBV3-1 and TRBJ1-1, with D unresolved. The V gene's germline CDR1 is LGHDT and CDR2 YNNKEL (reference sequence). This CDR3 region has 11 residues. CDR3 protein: CASTQNTEVFF. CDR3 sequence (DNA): TGTGCCAGCACCCAGAACACTGAAGTTTTCTTT.

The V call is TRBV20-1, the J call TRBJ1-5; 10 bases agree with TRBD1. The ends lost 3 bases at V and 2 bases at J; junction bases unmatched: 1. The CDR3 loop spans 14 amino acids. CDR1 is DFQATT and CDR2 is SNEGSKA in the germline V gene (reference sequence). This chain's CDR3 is CSARGTGGNQPQHF. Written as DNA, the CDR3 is TGCAGTGCTAGGGGGACAGGGGGCAATCAGCCCCAGCATTTT.

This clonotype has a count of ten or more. CDR3 DNA sequence: TGCAGTGCCTCTAACGCGGGGACCAATCAGCCCCAGCATTTT. This encodes CSASNAGTNQPQHF. This rearrangement joins TRBV20-1 to TRBJ1-5; maybe TRBD1 (5 bases). V was trimmed by 6 bases and J by 3 bases, leaving 15 bases between them. Germline V lookup: CDR1 DFQATT, CDR2 SNEGSKA (reference sequence). The CDR3 extends over 14 amino acids.

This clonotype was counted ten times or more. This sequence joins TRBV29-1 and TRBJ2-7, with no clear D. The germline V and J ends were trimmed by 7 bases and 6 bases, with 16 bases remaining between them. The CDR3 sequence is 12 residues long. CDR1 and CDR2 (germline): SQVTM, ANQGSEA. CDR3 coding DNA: TGCAGCGCGATAGCTGACGGTCGCGAGCAGTACTTC. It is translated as CSAIADGREQYF.

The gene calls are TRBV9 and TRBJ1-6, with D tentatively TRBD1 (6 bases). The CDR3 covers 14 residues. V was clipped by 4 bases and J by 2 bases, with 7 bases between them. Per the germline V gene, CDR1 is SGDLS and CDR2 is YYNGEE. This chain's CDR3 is CASSRDTYNSPLHF. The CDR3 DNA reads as TGTGCCAGCAGCCGGGACACCTATAATTCACCCCTCCACTTT.

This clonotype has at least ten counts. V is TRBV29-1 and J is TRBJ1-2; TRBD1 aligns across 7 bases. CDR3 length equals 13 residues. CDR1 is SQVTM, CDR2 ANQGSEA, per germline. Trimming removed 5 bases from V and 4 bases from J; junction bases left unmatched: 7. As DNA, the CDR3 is TGCAGCGTTTCCCGGGACAGAACCTATGGCTACACCTTC. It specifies CSVSRDRTYGYTF.

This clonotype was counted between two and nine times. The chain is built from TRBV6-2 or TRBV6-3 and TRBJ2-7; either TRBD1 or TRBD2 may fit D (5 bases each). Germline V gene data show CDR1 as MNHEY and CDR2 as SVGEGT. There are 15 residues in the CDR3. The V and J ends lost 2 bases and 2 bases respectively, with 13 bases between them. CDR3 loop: CASSYRDAKAYEQYF. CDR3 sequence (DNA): TGTGCCAGCAGTTACCGGGACGCTAAGGCCTACGAGCAGTACTTC.

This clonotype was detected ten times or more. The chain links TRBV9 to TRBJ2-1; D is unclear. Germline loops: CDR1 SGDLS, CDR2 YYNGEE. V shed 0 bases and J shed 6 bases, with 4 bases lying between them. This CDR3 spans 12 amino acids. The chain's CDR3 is CASSVGSNEQFF. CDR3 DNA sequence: TGTGCCAGCAGCGTAGGAAGCAATGAGCAGTTCTTC.